This T cell receptor beta chain was captured in a study of cytomegalovirus exposure and HLA in healthy donors. Generated by immunoSEQ multiplex PCR, the TCRdb table keeps only in-frame clones and is missing some. The data show hundreds of thousands of clones, about nine tenths seen once. Notes on the study in general: It was found in a later analysis that first-cohort TCR clusters tended to co-occur in the 130 or so validation repertoires.

Germline CDR1 is SNHLY and CDR2 is FYNNEI. This CDR3 has 14 residues. The V and J ends lost 5 bases and 2 bases, in that order; junction bases with no gene match: 4. A note on this clone: The antigen remains undetermined.

Sequencing was carried out using PBMCs. This chain links TRBV2 with TRBJ1-1; the match to TRBD1 covers 8 bases. This TCR came from a woman aged 18-29 years in good health and CMV-seronegative. Written as DNA, the CDR3 is TGTGCCAGCAGTCCGACAGGGGTAAACACTGAAGCTTTCTTT. Translating it yields CASSPTGVNTEAFF.